Each of the 31 T cell receptor beta chains below was sequenced from the same sample in a study of T cell changes during pregnancy in multiple sclerosis. TCRdb's copy holds only in-frame clones and misses some; the assay was immunoSEQ multiplex PCR. The sample has over 55,000 clones, roughly 90% seen once. The sequenced sample was peripheral blood, obtained after pregnancy. These receptors all come from a female donor in good health, enrolled as a control in a pregnancy study.

The chain employs TRBV5-1 and TRBJ2-1, with TRBD2 identical over 11 bases. The CDR3 contains 16 residues. Losses at the gene ends were 0 bases for V and 5 bases for J; bases not matched to a gene: 4. Germline CDR1 reads SGHRS; CDR2 reads YFSETQ. CDR3 in DNA: TGCGCCAGCAGCTTGGCGCTAGCGGGAGGCGACAATGAGCAGTTCTTC. It encodes CASSLALAGGDNEQFF. The full variable domain, completed using reference TRBV5-1 and TRBJ2-1, is KAGVTQTPRYLIKTRGQQVTLSCSPISGHRSVSWYQQTPGQGLQFLFEYFSETQRNKGNFPGRFSGRQFSNSRSEMNVSTLELGDSALYLCASSLALAGGDNEQFFGPGTRLTVL.

This chain's CDR3 is CASSQLRVAQPQHF. CDR3 coding DNA: TGCGCCAGCAGCCAATTACGGGTGGCGCAGCCCCAGCATTTT. J is TRBJ1-5 and V is TRBV4-1; D gene uncertain. CDR1 MGHRA and CDR2 YSYEKL come from the germline V gene. With 2 bases removed from V and 7 bases from J, the gap between germline ends came to 12 bases. CDR3 size: 14 residues.

DNA of the CDR3: TGTGCCAGCATTCTCGGGTACACCGGGGAGCTGTTTTTT. This gives the protein CASILGYTGELFF. V is TRBV6-1 and J is TRBJ2-2; D gene unclear. Germline CDR1 and CDR2: MNHNS and SASEGT. The CDR3 totals 13 residues. The V and J ends lost 7 bases and 3 bases respectively, with 9 bases between them.

The rearrangement links TRBV7-2 to TRBJ2-7; TRBD2 is a possible D gene (5 bases). The V gene lost 5 bases and the J gene lost 2 bases, with 16 bases spanning the gap. CDR1 SGHTA and CDR2 FQGNSA come from the germline V gene. There are 15 residues in the CDR3. In DNA form, the CDR3 reads TGTGCCAGCAGCCCCGATCGGACTCGAACCTACGAGCAGTACTTC. Its protein product is CASSPDRTRTYEQYF.

This clone was recorded only once. The CDR3 DNA is TGTGCCAGCACAGAAATCGTATCCACTGAAGCTTTCTTT. It yields the protein CASTEIVSTEAFF. The rearrangement joins TRBV9 to TRBJ1-1; no reliable D call. The CDR3 loop spans 13 amino acids. From germline, CDR1 is SGDLS and CDR2 YYNGEE. The V end was cut by 6 bases, the J end by 4 bases, with 13 bases between.

V and J are TRBV10-3 and TRBJ1-1; D gene unclear. V lost 2 bases and J 3 bases, leaving 13 bases between the germline ends. Per germline, CDR1 ENHRY and CDR2 SYGVKD. CDR3 size: 15 residues. The chain's CDR3 is CAISEPRAADTEAFF. DNA of the CDR3: TGTGCCATCAGTGAGCCGAGGGCCGCGGACACTGAAGCTTTCTTT.

This chain connects TRBV5-1 to TRBJ2-2; D remains ambiguous. This CDR3 spans 12 amino acids. Germline V gives CDR1 SGHRS, CDR2 YFSETQ. V lost 2 bases and J 4 bases, leaving 3 bases between the germline ends. CDR3 residues: CASSLATGELFF. The CDR3 region has the DNA TGCGCCAGCAGCTTAGCCACCGGGGAGCTGTTTTTT.

The rearrangement links TRBV6-6 to TRBJ1-5; D is possibly TRBD1 (6 bases). The length of the CDR3 is 13 residues. V lost 4 bases and J lost 9, with 13 bases in between. Germline V gene sequence: CDR1 MNHNY, CDR2 SVGAGI (reference sequence). The CDR3 protein is CASSLDSLAPQHF. The CDR3 nucleotides are TGTGCCAGCAGTTTGGACAGTTTGGCGCCCCAGCATTTT.

This chain links TRBV30 with TRBJ2-1; weak D call: TRBD2 (7 bases). Germline loops: CDR1 GTSNPN, CDR2 SVGIG (reference sequence). This CDR3 is 12 amino acids long. The ends were cut back, 7 bases at V and 7 bases at J, with 14 bases in the middle. The CDR3 nucleotides are TGTGCCTCCAACGGGGGGCTGAATGAGCAGTTCTTC. This codes for CASNGGLNEQFF.

This rearrangement joins TRBV5-1 to TRBJ1-1, with TRBD1 identical over 7 bases. The germline V gene has CDR1 SGHRS and CDR2 YFSETQ. The V and J ends lost 4 bases and 4 bases, in that order; junction bases with no gene match: 7. The CDR3 runs 14 residues. CDR3 coding DNA: TGCGCCAGCAGCCAGGGGGGAGTCAGCACTGAAGCTTTCTTT. Translated, it gives CASSQGGVSTEAFF.

V is TRBV2 and J is TRBJ1-2; D may be TRBD1 (5 bases). The ends were cut back, 6 bases at V and 7 bases at J, with 12 bases in the middle. CDR3 length: 12 amino acids. Germline loops: CDR1 SNHLY, CDR2 FYNNEI. This CDR3 reads CASRPGNVGYTF. Here the CDR3 DNA reads TGTGCCAGCAGACCAGGGAATGTTGGCTACACCTTC.

The V call is TRBV6-1, the J call TRBJ2-2; the match to TRBD1 covers 7 bases. Trimming took 8 bases from V and 6 from J; bases not matched to a gene: 9. CDR3 length equals 14 residues. Germline values: CDR1 MNHNS, CDR2 SASEGT. Here the CDR3 reads CASGVLGGPGELFF. CDR3 sequence (DNA): TGTGCCAGCGGAGTGCTAGGGGGCCCCGGGGAGCTGTTTTTT.

This rearrangement joins TRBV5-1 to TRBJ2-3; D ambiguous. The length of the CDR3 is 13 residues. Germline V gene lookup returns CDR1 SGHRS and CDR2 YFSETQ. V lost 4 bases and J 4 bases, leaving 10 bases between the germline ends. In DNA, the CDR3 is TGCGCCAGCAGCCTGGGCGCCCCAGATACGCAGTATTTT. This codes for CASSLGAPDTQYF.

This sequence joins TRBV9 and TRBJ2-1; TRBD2 matches 7 bases. The trim removed 0 bases at V and 9 bases at J, leaving 18 bases unmatched. The germline gives CDR1 SGDLS, CDR2 YYNGEE. This CDR3 has 18 residues. The CDR3 loop reads CASSVGLFGAGGSVEQFF. CDR3 coding DNA: TGTGCCAGCAGCGTAGGGCTTTTTGGGGCCGGCGGGAGTGTTGAGCAGTTCTTC. The variable domain in full, completed from reference TRBV9 and TRBJ2-1, reads DSGVTQTPKHLITATGQRVTLRCSPRSGDLSVYWYQQSLDQGLQFLIQYYNGEERAKGNILERFSAQQFPDLHSELNLSSLELGDSALYFCASSVGLFGAGGSVEQFFGPGTRLTVL.

This clone occurred a few times. The genes are TRBV2 and TRBJ1-5, with a weak D call TRBD1 (6 bases). The V gene lost 6 bases and the J gene lost 2 bases, with 11 bases spanning the gap. This CDR3 spans 14 amino acids. CDR1 is SNHLY, CDR2 FYNNEI, per germline. In nucleotides, the CDR3 is TGTGCCAGCAGGGACAGCTTGCGCAATCAGCCCCAGCATTTT. As protein: CASRDSLRNQPQHF.

The chain couples TRBV6-1 to TRBJ2-1, with a possible D match to TRBD2 (6 bases). There are 18 residues in the CDR3. Trimming removed 3 bases at V and 2 bases at J, with 20 bases between. Germline lookup yields CDR1 MNHNS and CDR2 SASEGT. In DNA form, the CDR3 reads TGTGCCAGCAGTGACGGGGACTCGCGACTATTACCCTACAATGAGCAGTTCTTC. Translated: CASSDGDSRLLPYNEQFF.

The chain combines TRBV25-1 with TRBJ2-5; possibly TRBD1 for D (5 bases). The germline V gene has CDR1 MGHDK and CDR2 SYGVNS. This CDR3 is built from 17 residues. The V and J ends lost 4 bases and 5 bases respectively, with 23 bases between them. The CDR3 loop is CASSAPTLDRYGETQYF. CDR3 DNA sequence: TGTGCCAGCAGTGCACCCACTCTAGACAGATACGGGGAGACCCAGTACTTC.

This chain uses TRBV9 with TRBJ1-4, with 7 bases lining up with TRBD1. Germline trimming cut 2 bases from V and 8 bases from J; bases unmatched to any gene: 12. There are 16 residues in the CDR3. Germline CDR1 is SGDLS and CDR2 is YYNGEE. This CDR3 is CASSVSKLGGDEKLFF. CDR3 DNA: TGTGCCAGCAGCGTCTCCAAGCTAGGGGGCGACGAAAAACTGTTTTTT.

The rearrangement joins TRBV7-2 to TRBJ2-5; TRBD2 agrees at 9 bases. The CDR3 runs 15 residues. The germline V gene has CDR1 SGHTA and CDR2 FQGNSA. V lost 2 bases to trimming and J lost 0 bases; unmatched junction nucleotides: 1. CDR3: CASSLLAGYQETQYF. In DNA, the CDR3 is TGTGCCAGCAGCTTACTAGCGGGATACCAAGAGACCCAGTACTTC.

The gene calls are TRBV6-6 and TRBJ2-3; 7 bases map to TRBD2. V was pared by 5 bases and J by 0 bases, with 5 bases of the junction left unmatched. CDR1 is MNHNY and CDR2 is SVGAGI in the germline V gene (reference sequence). The CDR3 is 15 amino acids. CDR3 protein: CASSLGGSSTDTQYF. In DNA, the CDR3 is TGTGCCAGCAGTCTCGGGGGGTCTAGCACAGATACGCAGTATTTT.

V is TRBV15 and J is TRBJ1-4, with TRBD1 as a possible D gene (6 bases). Germline V gene sequence: CDR1 LNHNV, CDR2 YYDKDF (reference sequence). The CDR3 is 15 residues long. Trimming pared 3 bases from V and 4 bases from J, leaving 12 bases between. The CDR3 here is CATSRRQADNEKLFF. The CDR3 coding sequence is TGTGCCACCAGCAGGAGACAGGCTGATAATGAAAAACTGTTTTTT.

The CDR3 here is CARSPPDRGGNQPQHF. In nucleotides, the CDR3 is TGTGCCAGAAGCCCACCTGACAGGGGTGGCAATCAGCCCCAGCATTTT. The rearrangement uses TRBV7-5 and TRBJ1-5; whether TRBD1, the table's D call, matches the DNA was not checked. TRBV7-5 is a documented pseudogene. The CDR3 extends over 16 amino acids.

The chain recombines TRBV14 with TRBJ1-1; D possibly corresponds to TRBD1 (6 bases). The germline V gene has CDR1 SGHDN and CDR2 FVKESK. V was cut by 2 bases and J by 4 bases, with 17 bases left in between. This CDR3 region has 16 residues. This CDR3 is CASSQRGLTGLTEAFF. CDR3 sequence (DNA): TGTGCCAGCAGCCAAAGGGGCCTGACAGGTCTCACTGAAGCTTTCTTT.

V is TRBV19 and J is TRBJ1-1, with no clear D. Germline V gene sequence: CDR1 LNHDA, CDR2 SQIVND (reference sequence). V was pared by 7 bases and J by 3 bases, with 6 bases between. CDR3 length: 11 amino acids. The CDR3 region is CASKADTEAFF. DNA for the CDR3: TGTGCCAGTAAAGCGGACACTGAAGCTTTCTTT.

The gene calls are TRBV5-5 and TRBJ2-2; 11 bases are a match to TRBD1. This CDR3 has 16 residues. The germline CDR1 and CDR2 sequences are SGHKS and YYEKEE (reference sequence). The trim removed 1 base at V and 8 bases at J, leaving 7 bases unmatched. CDR3 sequence: CASSLYGQGAGGELFF. The CDR3 DNA reads as TGTGCCAGCAGCTTGTATGGACAGGGGGCAGGAGGGGAGCTGTTTTTT.

This clone occurred once. The CDR3 spells CASRGEETQYF. In nucleotides, the CDR3 is TGTGCCAGCAGGGGAGAAGAGACCCAGTACTTC. The chain has TRBV5-4 and TRBJ2-5, with D perhaps TRBD2 (5 bases). The V gene lost 5 bases and the J gene lost 3 bases, with 5 bases spanning the gap. The CDR3 is made up of 11 amino acids. CDR1 SGHNT and CDR2 YYREEE come from the germline V gene (reference sequence).

This sequence joins TRBV30 and TRBJ2-2, with TRBD2 identical over 8 bases. This CDR3 region has 13 residues. The V gene's germline CDR1 is GTSNPN and CDR2 SVGIG (reference sequence). The V segment lost 4 bases and the J segment 6 bases; nucleotides outside the gene matches: 4. The CDR3 region is CAWNGLAAGELFF. Written as DNA, the CDR3 is TGTGCCTGGAACGGACTAGCCGCCGGGGAGCTGTTTTTT.

The chain has TRBV10-3 and TRBJ1-5; D is unresolved. V lost 4 bases, J lost 4 bases, and 5 bases lay in between. CDR3 size: 12 residues. Germline V gene sequence: CDR1 ENHRY, CDR2 SYGVKD. For the CDR3, the DNA is TGTGCCATCAGTGGGCAGAATCAGCCCCAGCATTTT. Residues: CAISGQNQPQHF.

The rearrangement uses TRBV4-3 and TRBJ2-7, with D perhaps TRBD1 (7 bases). V lost 2 bases to trimming and J lost 3 bases, with 8 bases between them. This CDR3 is 13 amino acids long. Germline CDR1 LGHNA, CDR2 YSLEER. This chain's CDR3 is CASSQQGGYEQYF. In DNA, the CDR3 is TGCGCCAGCAGCCAACAGGGGGGCTACGAGCAGTACTTC.

V and J are TRBV7-9 and TRBJ2-7; 7 bases are shared with TRBD2. This CDR3 is 16 amino acids long. The V gene end was trimmed by 1 base and the J gene end by 0 bases; junction bases not matched to a gene: 6. Looked up from germline, CDR1 is SEHNR and CDR2 is FQNEAQ (reference sequence). In DNA form, the CDR3 reads TGTGCCAGCAGCTTAGGAGCGGGGCAAAGCTCCTACGAGCAGTACTTC. It yields the protein CASSLGAGQSSYEQYF. Combining the CDR3 with reference TRBV7-9 and TRBJ2-7 gives the whole variable domain DTGVSQNPRHKITKRGQNVTFRCDPISEHNRLYWYRQTLGQGPEFLTYFQNEAQLEKSRLLSDRFSAERPKGSFSTLEIQRTEQGDSAMYLCASSLGAGQSSYEQYFGPGTRLTVT.

The chain employs TRBV7-2 and TRBJ2-7; tentatively, D is TRBD2 (5 bases). Germline V gene lookup returns CDR1 SGHTA and CDR2 FQGNSA. The length of the CDR3 is 15 residues. V was trimmed by 5 bases and J by 0 bases, leaving 14 bases between them. CDR3 sequence: CASSPMMGSSYEQYF. The CDR3 bases are TGTGCCAGCAGCCCCATGATGGGGAGCTCCTACGAGCAGTACTTC.